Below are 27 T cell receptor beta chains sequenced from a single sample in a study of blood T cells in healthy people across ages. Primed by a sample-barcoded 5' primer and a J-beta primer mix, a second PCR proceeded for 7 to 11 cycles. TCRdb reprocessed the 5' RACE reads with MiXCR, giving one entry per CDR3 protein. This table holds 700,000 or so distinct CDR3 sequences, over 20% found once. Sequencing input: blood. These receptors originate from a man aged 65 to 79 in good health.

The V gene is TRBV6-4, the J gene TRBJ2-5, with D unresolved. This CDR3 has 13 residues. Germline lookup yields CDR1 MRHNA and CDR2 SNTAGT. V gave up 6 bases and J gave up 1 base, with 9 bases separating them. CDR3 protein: CASRGLPQETQYF. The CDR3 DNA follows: TGTGCCAGCAGAGGTCTCCCCCAAGAGACCCAGTACTTC.

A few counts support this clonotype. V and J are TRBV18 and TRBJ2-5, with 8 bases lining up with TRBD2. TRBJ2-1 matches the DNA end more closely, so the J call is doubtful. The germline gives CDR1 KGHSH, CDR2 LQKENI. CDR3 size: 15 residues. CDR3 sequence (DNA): TGTGCCAGCTCGTACTCTAGCGGGCCCTACAATGAGCAGTTCTTC. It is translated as CASSYSSGPYNEQFF.

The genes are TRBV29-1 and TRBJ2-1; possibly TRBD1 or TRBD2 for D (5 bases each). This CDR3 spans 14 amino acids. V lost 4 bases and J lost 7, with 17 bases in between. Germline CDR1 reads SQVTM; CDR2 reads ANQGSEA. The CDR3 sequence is CSVAGQGVLNEQFF. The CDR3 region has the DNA TGCAGCGTTGCCGGCCAGGGAGTCCTGAATGAGCAGTTCTTC.

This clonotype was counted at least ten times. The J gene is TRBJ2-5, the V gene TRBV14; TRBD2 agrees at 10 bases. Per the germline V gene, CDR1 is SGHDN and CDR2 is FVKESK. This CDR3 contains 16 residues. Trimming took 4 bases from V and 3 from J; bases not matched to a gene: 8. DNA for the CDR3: TGTGCCAGCAGCCCTTCAAGGACTAGCGGAAAAGAGACCCAGTACTTC. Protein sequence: CASSPSRTSGKETQYF.

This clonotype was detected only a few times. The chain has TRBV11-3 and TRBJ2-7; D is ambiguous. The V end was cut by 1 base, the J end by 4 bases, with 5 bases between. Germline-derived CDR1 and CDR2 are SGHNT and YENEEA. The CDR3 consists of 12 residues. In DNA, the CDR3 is TGTGCCAGCAGCTTAGCCACTTACGAGCAGTACGTC. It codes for CASSLATYEQYV.

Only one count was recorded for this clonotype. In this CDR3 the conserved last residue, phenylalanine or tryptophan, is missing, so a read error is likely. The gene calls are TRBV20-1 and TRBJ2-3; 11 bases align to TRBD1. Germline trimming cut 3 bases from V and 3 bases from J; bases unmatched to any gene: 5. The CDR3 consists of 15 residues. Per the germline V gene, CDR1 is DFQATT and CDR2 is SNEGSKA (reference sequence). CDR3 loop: CSASGGQGATDTQYS. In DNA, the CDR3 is TGCAGTGCTAGTGGAGGACAGGGGGCGACAGATACGCAGTATTCT.

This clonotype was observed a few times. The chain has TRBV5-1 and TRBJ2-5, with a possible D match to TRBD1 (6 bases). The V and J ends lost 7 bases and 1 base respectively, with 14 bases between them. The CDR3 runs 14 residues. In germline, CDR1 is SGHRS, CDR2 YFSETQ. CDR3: CASSSSGVQETQYF. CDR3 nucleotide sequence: TGCGCCAGCTCGTCTTCAGGGGTCCAAGAGACCCAGTACTTC.

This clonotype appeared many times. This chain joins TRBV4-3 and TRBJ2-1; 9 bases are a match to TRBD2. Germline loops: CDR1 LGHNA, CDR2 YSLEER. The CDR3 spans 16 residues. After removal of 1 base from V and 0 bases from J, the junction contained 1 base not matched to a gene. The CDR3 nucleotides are TGCGCCAGCAGCCAAGGACTAGCGGCCTCCTACAATGAGCAGTTCTTC. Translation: CASSQGLAASYNEQFF.

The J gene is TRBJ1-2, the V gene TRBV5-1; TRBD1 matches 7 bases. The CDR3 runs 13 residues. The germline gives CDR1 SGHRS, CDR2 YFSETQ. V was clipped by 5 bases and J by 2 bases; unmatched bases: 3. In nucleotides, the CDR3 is TGCGCCAGCAGAGAACAGGGGAACTATGGCTACACCTTC. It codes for CASREQGNYGYTF.

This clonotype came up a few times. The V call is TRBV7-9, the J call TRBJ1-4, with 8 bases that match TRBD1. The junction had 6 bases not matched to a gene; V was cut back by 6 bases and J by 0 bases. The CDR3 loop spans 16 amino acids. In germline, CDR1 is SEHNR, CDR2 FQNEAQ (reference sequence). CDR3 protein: CASRSGQGSTNEKLFF. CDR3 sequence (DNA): TGTGCCAGCAGGTCCGGACAGGGTTCAACTAATGAAAAACTGTTTTTT.

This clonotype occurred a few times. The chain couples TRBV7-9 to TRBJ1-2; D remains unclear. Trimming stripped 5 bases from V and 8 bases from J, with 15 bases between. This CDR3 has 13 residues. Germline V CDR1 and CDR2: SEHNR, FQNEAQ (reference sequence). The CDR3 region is CASSLDSGSGYTF. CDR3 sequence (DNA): TGTGCCAGCAGCCTCGATTCGGGGTCCGGCTACACCTTC.

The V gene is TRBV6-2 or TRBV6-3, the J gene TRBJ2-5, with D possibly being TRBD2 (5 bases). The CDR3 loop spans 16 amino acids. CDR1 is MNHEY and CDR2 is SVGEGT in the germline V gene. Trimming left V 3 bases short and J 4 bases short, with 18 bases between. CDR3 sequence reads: CASSYERGEWSETQYF. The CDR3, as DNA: TGTGCCAGCAGTTATGAGCGTGGGGAGTGGTCAGAGACCCAGTACTTC.

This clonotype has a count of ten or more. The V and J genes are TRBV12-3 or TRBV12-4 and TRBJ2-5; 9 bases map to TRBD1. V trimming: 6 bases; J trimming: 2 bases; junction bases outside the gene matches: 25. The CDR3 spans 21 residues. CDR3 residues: CASRSELTGGPSAFFQETQYF. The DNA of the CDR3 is TGTGCCAGCAGAAGCGAATTAACAGGGGGCCCCTCCGCCTTCTTTCAAGAGACCCAGTACTTC.

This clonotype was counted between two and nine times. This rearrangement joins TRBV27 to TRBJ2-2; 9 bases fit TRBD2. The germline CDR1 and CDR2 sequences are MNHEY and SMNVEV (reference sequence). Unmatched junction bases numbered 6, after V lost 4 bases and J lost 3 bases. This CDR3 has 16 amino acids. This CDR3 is CASSYSGRIDTGELFF. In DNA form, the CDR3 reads TGTGCCAGCAGTTACAGCGGGAGGATAGACACCGGGGAGCTGTTTTTT.

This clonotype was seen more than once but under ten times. CDR3 amino acids: CASSPSGRRNTEAFF. The CDR3 region has the DNA TGTGCCAGCAGTCCATCGGGACGCAGGAACACTGAAGCTTTCTTT. The rearrangement links TRBV27 to TRBJ1-1, with D tentatively TRBD1 (5 bases). This CDR3 is 15 amino acids long. Trimming stripped 5 bases from V and 1 base from J, with 14 bases between. Germline assignment: CDR1 MNHEY and CDR2 SMNVEV (reference sequence).

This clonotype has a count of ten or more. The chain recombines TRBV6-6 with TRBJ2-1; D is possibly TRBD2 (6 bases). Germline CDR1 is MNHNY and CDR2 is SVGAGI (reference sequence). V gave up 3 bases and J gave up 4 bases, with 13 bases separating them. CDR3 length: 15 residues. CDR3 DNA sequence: TGTGCCAGCAGTTATGGCGGGAAGCGGTACAATGAGCAGTTCTTC. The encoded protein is CASSYGGKRYNEQFF.

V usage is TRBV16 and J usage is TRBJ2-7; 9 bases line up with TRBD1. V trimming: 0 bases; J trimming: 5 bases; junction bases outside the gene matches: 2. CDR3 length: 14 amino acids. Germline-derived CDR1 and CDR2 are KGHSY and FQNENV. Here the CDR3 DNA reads TGTGCCAGCAGCCAATCCGGGACAGGGAACGAGCAGTACGTC. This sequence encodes CASSQSGTGNEQYV.

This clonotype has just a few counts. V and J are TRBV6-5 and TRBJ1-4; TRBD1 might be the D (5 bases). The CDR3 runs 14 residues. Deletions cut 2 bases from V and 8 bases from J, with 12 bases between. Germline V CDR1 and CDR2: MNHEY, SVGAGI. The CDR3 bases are TGTGCCAGCAGTTACAGGGGAGCGGGGGAAAAACTGTTTTTT. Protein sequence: CASSYRGAGEKLFF.

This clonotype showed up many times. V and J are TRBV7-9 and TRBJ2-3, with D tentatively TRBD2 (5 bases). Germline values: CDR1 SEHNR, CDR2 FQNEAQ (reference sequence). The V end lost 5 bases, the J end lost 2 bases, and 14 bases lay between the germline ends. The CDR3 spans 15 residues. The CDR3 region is CASSAFDYPTDTQYF. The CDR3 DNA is TGTGCCAGCAGCGCATTCGACTACCCCACAGATACGCAGTATTTT.

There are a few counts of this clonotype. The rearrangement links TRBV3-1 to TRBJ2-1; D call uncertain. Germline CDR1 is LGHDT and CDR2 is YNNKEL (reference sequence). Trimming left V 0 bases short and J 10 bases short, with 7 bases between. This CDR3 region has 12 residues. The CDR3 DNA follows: TGTGCCAGCAGCCAAGATCTGAAGGAGCAGTTCTTC. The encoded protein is CASSQDLKEQFF.

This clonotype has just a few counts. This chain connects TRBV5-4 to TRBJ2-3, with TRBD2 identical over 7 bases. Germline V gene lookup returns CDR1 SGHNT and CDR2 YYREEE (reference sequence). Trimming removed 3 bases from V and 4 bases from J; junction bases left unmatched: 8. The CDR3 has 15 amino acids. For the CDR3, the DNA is TGTGCCAGCAGCTCCGGGGCGGGAGCTTCAGATACGCAGTATTTT. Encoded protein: CASSSGAGASDTQYF.

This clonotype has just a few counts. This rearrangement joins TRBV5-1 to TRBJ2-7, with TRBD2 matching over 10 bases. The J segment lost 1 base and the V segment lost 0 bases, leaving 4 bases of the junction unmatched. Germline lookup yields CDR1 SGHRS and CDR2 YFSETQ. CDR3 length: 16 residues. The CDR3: CASSLGLLAGSYEQYF. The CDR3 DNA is TGCGCCAGCAGCTTGGGGTTACTAGCGGGGTCCTACGAGCAGTACTTC.

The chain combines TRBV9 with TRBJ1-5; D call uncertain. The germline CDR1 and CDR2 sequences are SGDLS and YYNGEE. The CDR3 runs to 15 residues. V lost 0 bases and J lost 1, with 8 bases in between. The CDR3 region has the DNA TGTGCCAGCAGCGTAGACCCGGGAAGCAATCAGCCCCAGCATTTT. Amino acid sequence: CASSVDPGSNQPQHF. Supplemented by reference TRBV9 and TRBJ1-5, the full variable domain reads DSGVTQTPKHLITATGQRVTLRCSPRSGDLSVYWYQQSLDQGLQFLIQYYNGEERAKGNILERFSAQQFPDLHSELNLSSLELGDSALYFCASSVDPGSNQPQHFGDGTRLSIL.

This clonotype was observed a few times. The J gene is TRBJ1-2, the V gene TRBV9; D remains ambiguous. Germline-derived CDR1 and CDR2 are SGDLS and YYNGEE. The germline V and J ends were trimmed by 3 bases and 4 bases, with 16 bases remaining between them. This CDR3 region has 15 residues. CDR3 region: CASSAIGQKVYGYTF. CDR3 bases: TGTGCCAGCAGCGCCATCGGGCAAAAGGTCTATGGCTACACCTTC.

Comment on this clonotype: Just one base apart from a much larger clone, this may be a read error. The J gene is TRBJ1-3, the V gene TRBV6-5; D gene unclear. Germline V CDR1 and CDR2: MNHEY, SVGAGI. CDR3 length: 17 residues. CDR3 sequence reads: CAGSYSGRREGGNTIYF. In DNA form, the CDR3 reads TGTGCCGGCAGTTACTCCGGGCGGAGGGAAGGTGGAAACACCATATATTTT.

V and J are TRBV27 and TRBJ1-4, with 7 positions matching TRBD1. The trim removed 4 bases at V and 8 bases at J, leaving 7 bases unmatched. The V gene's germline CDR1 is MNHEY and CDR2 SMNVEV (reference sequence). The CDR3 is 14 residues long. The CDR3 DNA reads TGTGCCAGCAGTTCCCCAGGGGGTTACGAAAAACTGTTTTTT. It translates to CASSSPGGYEKLFF.

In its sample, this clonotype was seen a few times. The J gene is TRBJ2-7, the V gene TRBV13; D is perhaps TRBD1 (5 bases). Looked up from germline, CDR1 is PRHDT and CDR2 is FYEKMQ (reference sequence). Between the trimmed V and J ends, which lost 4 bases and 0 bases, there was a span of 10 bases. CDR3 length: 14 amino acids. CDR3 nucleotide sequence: TGTGCCAGCAGCTCGACAGCGAGCTCCTACGAGCAGTACGTC. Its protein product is CASSSTASSYEQYV.